This is a list of T cell receptor beta chains from one sample in a study of CD8+CD57+ T cells in acquired aplastic anemia. TCRdb ran MiXCR on the reads and lists one entry per CDR3 protein. The sample contains under 200,000 distinct CDR3 sequences, roughly 64% of which appear only once. Sequencing was performed on sorted CD4+, CD8+, or CD8+CD57+ T cells (not recorded which) from PBMCs. These TCRs come from a human donor with severe aplastic anemia or a healthy control (not recorded which). CDR3s leave out the opening cysteine and the closing phenylalanine or tryptophan.

TRBV10-3	TRBJ2-7	AISESSGGASYEQY
TRBV7-9	TRBJ2-1	ASSLATGGGSYNEQF
TRBV24-1	TRBJ1-2	ATRDLDYGYT
TRBV10-3	TRBJ2-5	AISQGIQETQY
TRBV7-2	TRBJ2-7	ASSLSINYEQY
TRBV25-1	TRBJ1-3	AGIHGESGNTIY
TRBV7-2	TRBJ2-5	ASSLGSANQPQY
TRBV5-4	TRBJ2-7	ASSPNRGLTEQY
TRBV2	TRBJ2-1	ASSQGPGSYNEQF
TRBV7-8	TRBJ1-2	ASSLGAADYGYT
TRBV3-2	TRBJ2-7	ASSQEGPYYEQY
TRBV7-6	TRBJ2-2	ASSPRSAGELF
TRBV25-1	TRBJ2-7	ASSVSLGQDTYEQY
TRBV7-2	TRBJ2-3	ASRSDSGGTDTQY
TRBV6-4	TRBJ2-1	ASSASESYNEQF
TRBV2	TRBJ2-3	ASSEVGIGGSTDTQY
TRBV20-1	TRBJ1-1	SARRQGEAF
TRBV9	TRBJ1-6	ASSASGSSYYNSPLH
TRBV12-3/TRBV12-4	TRBJ2-7	ASSSDVGMRQY
TRBV29-1	TRBJ2-5	SVAGLAGGETQY
TRBV9	TRBJ1-1	ASSVSHRAADTEAF
TRBV20-1	TRBJ2-5	SARGPTYQETQY
TRBV7-2	TRBJ2-1	ASSLGTGPYNEQF
TRBV7-9	TRBJ1-1	ASSPTGPAEAF
TRBV2	TRBJ1-1	ASSQLRGNTEAF
TRBV7-9	TRBJ1-1	ASSLGREAF
TRBV5-1	TRBJ1-6	ASSTGAAEGSSPLH
TRBV2	TRBJ2-2	ASSLTGGSATGELF
TRBV24-1	TRBJ1-2	ATSDPSAADYGYT
TRBV7-2	TRBJ1-2	ASSSLQPNYGYT
TRBV9	TRBJ2-1	ASSVGLAGGASSYNEQF
TRBV20-1	TRBJ2-3	SAPPLTDTQY
TRBV20-1	TRBJ2-7	SVPGTGGYEQY
TRBV20-1	TRBJ2-3	SASGGRAGTQY
TRBV7-3	TRBJ2-7	ASSSDRNGEQY
TRBV6-1	TRBJ2-3	ASSETGRDTQY
TRBV5-1	TRBJ2-7	ASSQDTSSYEQY
TRBV2	TRBJ2-1	ASRPGTGPYNEQF
TRBV12-5	TRBJ1-5	ASGWTGWYQPQH
TRBV9	TRBJ2-7	ASSVTRVAGNTGEDEQY
TRBV29-1	TRBJ1-1	SLGGQRNTEAF
TRBV5-1	TRBJ2-2	ASSPTDTGTSVTGELF
TRBV11-2	TRBJ2-7	ASSLKGDRVSYEQY
TRBV4-1	TRBJ1-2	ASSQDTGYGYT
TRBV19	TRBJ2-5	ASSSGAAFQETQY